This T cell receptor (beta chain) was sequenced in a study of blood T cell repertoires in COVID-19. At the level of the study: The cDNA or gDNA used as material had been derived from T cells, B-cell-depleted T cells, or PBMCs.

The length of the CDR3 is 13 residues. Looked up from germline, CDR1 is MNHNY and CDR2 is SVGAGI (reference sequence). V was pared by 6 bases and J by 1 base, with 9 bases between. As processed by the authors: The assay estimated nucleated cells by amplifying reference gene primers. Some clones are missing from TCRdb's copy, which holds only in-frame ones; the method was immunoSEQ multiplex PCR. The DNA gave D and trimming, while V, J and clone size come from that table. The table records more than 45,000 clones, 75% to 90% of them present only once. While infection was still active, Seattle patients were enrolled and then followed longitudinally.

The TCR sequence derives from a woman aged 80 or over with COVID-19, enrolled during active disease. The V and J genes are TRBV6-6 and TRBJ1-2, with D perhaps TRBD1 (5 bases). Sequenced material: peripheral blood. This chain's CDR3 is CASRPDSNYGYTF. CDR3 DNA sequence: TGTGCCAGCAGGCCCGACAGTAACTATGGCTACACCTTC.